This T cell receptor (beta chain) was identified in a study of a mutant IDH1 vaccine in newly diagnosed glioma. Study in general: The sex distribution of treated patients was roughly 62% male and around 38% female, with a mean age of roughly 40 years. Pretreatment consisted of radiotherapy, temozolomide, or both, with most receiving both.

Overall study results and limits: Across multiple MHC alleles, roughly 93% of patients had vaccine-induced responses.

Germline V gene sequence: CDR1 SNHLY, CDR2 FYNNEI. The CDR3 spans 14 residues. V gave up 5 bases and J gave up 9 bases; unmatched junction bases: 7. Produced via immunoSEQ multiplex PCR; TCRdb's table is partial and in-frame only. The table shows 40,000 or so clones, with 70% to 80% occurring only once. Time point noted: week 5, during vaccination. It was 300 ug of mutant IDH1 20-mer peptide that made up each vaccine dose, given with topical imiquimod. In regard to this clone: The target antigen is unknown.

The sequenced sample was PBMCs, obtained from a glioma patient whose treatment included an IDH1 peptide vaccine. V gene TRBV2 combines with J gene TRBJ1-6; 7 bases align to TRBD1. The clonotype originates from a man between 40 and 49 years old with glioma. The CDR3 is CASSTRQGISPLHF. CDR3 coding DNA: TGTGCCAGCAGTACAAGACAGGGTATTTCACCCCTCCACTTT.